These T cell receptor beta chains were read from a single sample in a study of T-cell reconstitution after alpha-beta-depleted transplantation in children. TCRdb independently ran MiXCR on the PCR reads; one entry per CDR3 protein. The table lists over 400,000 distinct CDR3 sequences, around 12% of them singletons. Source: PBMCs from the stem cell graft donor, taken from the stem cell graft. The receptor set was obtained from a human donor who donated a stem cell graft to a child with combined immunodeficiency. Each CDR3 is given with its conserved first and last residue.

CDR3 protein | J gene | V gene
CASSLGGTGYEQYF | TRBJ2-7 | TRBV7-2
CASSPGTGMGEQYF | TRBJ2-7 | TRBV5-4
CASSFFRYGYTF | TRBJ1-2 | TRBV12-3/TRBV12-4
CASSPDFSGANVLTF | TRBJ2-6 | TRBV9
CASSPTLGRANEQFF | TRBJ2-1 | TRBV12-3/TRBV12-4
CASSLTGTSTDTQYF | TRBJ2-3 | TRBV7-2
CASSTIRAGRGYGYTF | TRBJ1-2 | TRBV11-2
CASRLGQETQYF | TRBJ2-5 | TRBV2
CASSYSTLSLDEKLFF | TRBJ1-4 | TRBV6-2/TRBV6-3
CASSLYAGHSDTQYF | TRBJ2-3 | TRBV7-2
CASSYARASGSADTQYF | TRBJ2-3 | TRBV6-2/TRBV6-3
CASSQDRGLYEQYF | TRBJ2-7 | TRBV5-1
CASSEALRRTSGRNEQFF | TRBJ2-1 | TRBV2